These T cell receptor beta chains were read from a single sample in a study of blood T cell repertoires in COVID-19. Method: immunoSEQ multiplex PCR; TCRdb's copy keeps in-frame clones and lacks some. The sample includes about 69,000 clones, approximately 79% of them seen just once. The sequenced sample was peripheral blood. The receptors here all came from a human donor in a cohort sampled during active COVID-19. Each CDR3 is given with its conserved first and last residue. The D gene is left open where the match is weak. Size values are once, few and many counts, or a class for expanded clones, and some rows have none.

TRBV30	NA	TRBJ1-2	NA	TGTGCCTGGAGTACTTCCAGGACATCCAACACCTTC	CAWSTSRTSNTF
TRBV27	TRBD1	TRBJ1-2	NA	TGTGCCAGCAGGAGGGACAGGAACTATGGCTACACCTTC	CASRRDRNYGYTF
TRBV28	NA	TRBJ1-5	few	TGTGCCAGCAGTTTACGCCCCAGCGGGCCCCAGCATTTT	CASSLRPSGPQHF
TRBV7-6	NA	TRBJ2-1	NA	TGTGCCAGCAGCATCCAGCAGCGGACAGTTCTCGGGGAGCAGTTCTTC	CASSIQQRTVLGEQFF
TRBV5-6	TRBD1	TRBJ1-6	NA	TGTGCCAGCAGCCGCCGGACAGGGGCGGATTCACCCCTCCACTTT	CASSRRTGADSPLHF
TRBV6-1	NA	TRBJ1-1	NA	TGTGCCAGCAGTGAGACAATTAAGACTGAAGCTTTCTTT	CASSETIKTEAFF
TRBV24-1	NA	TRBJ2-7	NA	TGTGCCACCAGTGATTGGAGGGCCGAGCAGTACTTC	CATSDWRAEQYF
TRBV5-1	TRBD1	TRBJ1-2	NA	TGCGCCAGCAGCTCGACAGGGCCGGGCGGCTACACCTTC	CASSSTGPGGYTF
TRBV4-2	TRBD2	TRBJ2-7	NA	TGTGCCAGCAGCCAAGATTCGTTGATTGGGACTAGCGGGAGTCTATACGAGCAGTACTTC	CASSQDSLIGTSGSLYEQYF
TRBV6-5	NA	TRBJ2-7	NA	TGTGCCAGCAGTTCGCTAGGTGTCTTCCTGAGCTACGAGCAGTACTTC	CASSSLGVFLSYEQYF
TRBV9	TRBD2	TRBJ2-1	NA	TGTGCCAGCAGCCTTACCGGGACTAGCGGGAGGGCCGCATACAATGAGCAGTTCTTC	CASSLTGTSGRAAYNEQFF
TRBV6-5	TRBD1	TRBJ2-7	NA	TGTGCCAGCAGTCCACAGGGGTACGAGCAGTACTTC	CASSPQGYEQYF
TRBV25-1	NA	TRBJ2-5	NA	TGTGCCAGCAGTGAATTCCCACAAGAGACCCAGTACTTC	CASSEFPQETQYF
TRBV3-1/TRBV3-2	TRBD1	TRBJ2-4	NA	TGTGCCAGCAGACCATGGACAGGGGCCAAAAACATTCAGTACTTC	CASRPWTGAKNIQYF
TRBV27	NA	TRBJ2-7	NA	TGTGCCAGCAGTTTTAATACTGGAGCCTACGAGCAGTACTTC	CASSFNTGAYEQYF
TRBV27	NA	TRBJ2-4	NA	TGTGCCAGCAGTCAACTAGTCGGGGTAGCCAAAAACATTCAGTACTTC	CASSQLVGVAKNIQYF
TRBV19	TRBD1	TRBJ2-7	NA	TGTGCCAGTGGACCGGGACAGGCCTACGAGCAGTACTTC	CASGPGQAYEQYF
TRBV7-9	NA	TRBJ1-1	NA	TGTGCCAGCAGCTTGTCACAGAAAGCTTTCTTT	CASSLSQKAFF
TRBV7-9	NA	TRBJ1-2	NA	TGTGCCAGCAGCTTAGCGACGGAGGCTGGCTACACCTTC	CASSLATEAGYTF
TRBV6-6	TRBD1	TRBJ1-4	NA	TGTGCCAGCAGTTACGCGGGACAGGGCATAAATGAAAAACTGTTTTTT	CASSYAGQGINEKLFF
TRBV25-1	NA	TRBJ2-5	NA	TGTGCCAGCAGTGACCCTCGGACAGTTCAAGAGACCCAGTACTTC	CASSDPRTVQETQYF
TRBV24-1	NA	TRBJ1-1	NA	TGTGCCACCAAAGGGGACTCGGGCACTGAAGCTTTCTTT	CATKGDSGTEAFF
TRBV12-3/TRBV12-4	NA	TRBJ1-1	NA	TGTGCCAGCAGTTTCCTTGAGTACACTGAAGCTTTCTTT	CASSFLEYTEAFF